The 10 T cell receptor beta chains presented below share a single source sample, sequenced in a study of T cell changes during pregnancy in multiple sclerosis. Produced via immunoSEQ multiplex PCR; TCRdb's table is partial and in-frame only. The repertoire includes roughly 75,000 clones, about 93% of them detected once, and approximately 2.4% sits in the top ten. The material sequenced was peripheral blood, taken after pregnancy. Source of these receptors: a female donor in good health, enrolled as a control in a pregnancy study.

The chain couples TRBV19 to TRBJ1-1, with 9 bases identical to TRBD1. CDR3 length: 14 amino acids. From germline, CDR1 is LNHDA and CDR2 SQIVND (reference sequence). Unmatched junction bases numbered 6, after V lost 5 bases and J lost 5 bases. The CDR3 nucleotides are TGTGCCAGTAGTGTGACAGGGGGTGGAACTGAAGCTTTCTTT. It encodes CASSVTGGGTEAFF.

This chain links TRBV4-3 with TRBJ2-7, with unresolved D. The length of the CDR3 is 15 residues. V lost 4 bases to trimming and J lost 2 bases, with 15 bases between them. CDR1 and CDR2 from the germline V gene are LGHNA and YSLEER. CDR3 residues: CASSRSETGAYEQYF. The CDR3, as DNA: TGCGCCAGCAGCCGAAGTGAGACTGGAGCCTACGAGCAGTACTTC.

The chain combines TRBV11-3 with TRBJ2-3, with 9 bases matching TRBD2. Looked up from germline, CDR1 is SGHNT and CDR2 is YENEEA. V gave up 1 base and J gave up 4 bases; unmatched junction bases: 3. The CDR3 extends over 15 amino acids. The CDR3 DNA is TGTGCCAGCAGCTTAGGGGCGGGAGGGGCAGATACGCAGTATTTT. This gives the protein CASSLGAGGADTQYF.

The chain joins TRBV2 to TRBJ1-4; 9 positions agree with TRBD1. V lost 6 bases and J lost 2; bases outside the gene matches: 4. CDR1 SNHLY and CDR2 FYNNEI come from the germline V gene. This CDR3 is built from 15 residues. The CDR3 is CASRRGQGTNEKLFF. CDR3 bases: TGTGCCAGCAGGAGAGGACAGGGGACTAATGAAAAACTGTTTTTT.

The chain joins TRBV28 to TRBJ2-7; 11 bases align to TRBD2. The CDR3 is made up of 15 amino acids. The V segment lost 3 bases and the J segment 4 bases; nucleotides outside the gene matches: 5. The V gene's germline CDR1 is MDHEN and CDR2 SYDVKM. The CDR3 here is CASSLGTSGRYEQYF. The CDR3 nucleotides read TGTGCCAGCAGTTTGGGGACTAGCGGCAGATACGAGCAGTACTTC.

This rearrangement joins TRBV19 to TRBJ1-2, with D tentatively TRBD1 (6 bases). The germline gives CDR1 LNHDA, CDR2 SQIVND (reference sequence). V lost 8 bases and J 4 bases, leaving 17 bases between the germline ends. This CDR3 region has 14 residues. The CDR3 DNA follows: TGTGCCAGTCGGGGGGCCGTCTCTGGCTATGGCTACACCTTC. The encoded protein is CASRGAVSGYGYTF.

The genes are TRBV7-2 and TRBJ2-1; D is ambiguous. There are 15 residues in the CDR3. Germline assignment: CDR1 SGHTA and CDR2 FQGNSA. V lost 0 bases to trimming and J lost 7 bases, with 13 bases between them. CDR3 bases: TGTGCCAGCAGCTTAGCTTCTAATTTTCGGAATGAGCAGTTCTTC. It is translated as CASSLASNFRNEQFF.

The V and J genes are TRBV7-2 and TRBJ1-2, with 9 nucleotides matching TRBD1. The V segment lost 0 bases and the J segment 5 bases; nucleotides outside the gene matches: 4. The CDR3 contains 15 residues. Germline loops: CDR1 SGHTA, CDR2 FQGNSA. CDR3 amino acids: CASSLAGTGKYGYTF. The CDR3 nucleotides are TGTGCCAGCAGCTTAGCCGGGACAGGGAAATATGGCTACACCTTC.

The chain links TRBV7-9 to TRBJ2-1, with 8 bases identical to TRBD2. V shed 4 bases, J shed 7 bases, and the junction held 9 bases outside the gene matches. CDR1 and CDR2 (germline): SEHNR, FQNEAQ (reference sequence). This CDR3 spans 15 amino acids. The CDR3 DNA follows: TGTGCCAGCAGCTATCCAGGACTAGCCGTTAATGAGCAGTTCTTC. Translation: CASSYPGLAVNEQFF.

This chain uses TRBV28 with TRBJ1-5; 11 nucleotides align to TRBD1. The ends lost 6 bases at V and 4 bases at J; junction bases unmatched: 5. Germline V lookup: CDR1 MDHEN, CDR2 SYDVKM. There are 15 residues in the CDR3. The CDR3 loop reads CASRRGTGGNQPQHF. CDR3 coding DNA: TGTGCCAGCAGACGAGGGACAGGGGGTAATCAGCCCCAGCATTTT.